This TCR beta chain came from a study of cytomegalovirus exposure and HLA in healthy donors. Study-wide results and caveats: Rare TCR sequences dominated, though some public TCRs recurred in many donors.

60 Vbeta and 13 Jbeta primers were used in PCR. Sequencing used immunoSEQ multiplex PCR; TCRdb keeps in-frame clones, though not all of them. The sample contains 60,000 to 85,000 clones, roughly 84% of which appear only once. This clone appeared a few times. What it binds is not known. The CDR3 is 13 residues long. Germline CDR1 SGHVS, CDR2 FQNEAQ. V lost 5 bases and J 3 bases, leaving 9 bases between the germline ends. Sequenced input: PBMCs. This sequence joins TRBV7-8 and TRBJ2-3; D is perhaps TRBD2 (6 bases). The sequence was collected from a man in his 70s in good health and CMV-seropositive. CDR3 bases: TGTGCCAGCAGCGCCGGGAGAACAGATACGCAGTATTTT. Translating gives CASSAGRTDTQYF.